The rows below give T cell receptor beta chains drawn from one sample of a study of blood T cell repertoires in COVID-19. Generated by immunoSEQ multiplex PCR, the TCRdb table keeps only in-frame clones and is missing some. The data show 90,000 to 150,000 clones, roughly 87% seen once. Sample: peripheral blood. The receptors stem from a human donor in a cohort sampled during active COVID-19. CDR3s include the opening cysteine and the closing phenylalanine or tryptophan. A D gene is named only where the DNA matches it firmly. Clone size, where shown, is once, few, many, or a class for clones that have expanded.

CDR3 length	D gene	clone size	V gene	J gene	CDR3 DNA	CDR3 protein
12	.	once	TRBV3-1/TRBV3-2	TRBJ2-7	TGTGCCAGCAGCCAAATCCGCTACGAGCAGTACTTC	CASSQIRYEQYF
16	.	.	TRBV3-1/TRBV3-2	TRBJ1-1	TGTGCCAGCAGCCAAGTACCCGCAGGGAGGGGGATTGAAGCTTTCTTT	CASSQVPAGRGIEAFF
15	TRBD1	once	TRBV5-1	TRBJ1-3	TGCGCCAGCACCAAAGGACAGGGTACAGGAAACACCATATATTTT	CASTKGQGTGNTIYF
13	.	once	TRBV6-4	TRBJ2-1	TGTGCCAGCAGTGATCAGGGAGGCAATGAGCAGTTCTTC	CASSDQGGNEQFF
16	TRBD1	.	TRBV18	TRBJ2-7	TGTGCCAGCTCACCTCGATTGACAGGGGGACCCCACGAGCAGTACTTC	CASSPRLTGGPHEQYF
15	.	.	TRBV7-6	TRBJ1-2	TGTGCCAGCAGCTTAGGTCGGCAGGGGAGGGGTGGCTACACCTTC	CASSLGRQGRGGYTF
13	TRBD1	.	TRBV19	TRBJ2-1	TGTGCCAGTAACTCGTTCGACAGGGGTGAGCAGTTCTTC	CASNSFDRGEQFF
16	.	.	TRBV16	TRBJ1-1	TGTGCCAGCAGCCAATCAATTACCGGAGCAAACACTGAAGCTTTCTTT	CASSQSITGANTEAFF
13	.	.	TRBV28	TRBJ1-2	TGTGCCAGCAGTTCAGGCCCGAACTATGGCTACACCTTC	CASSSGPNYGYTF
13	.	.	TRBV27	TRBJ1-2	TGTGCCAGCAGTTTAAACAGAGCTTATGGCTACACCTTC	CASSLNRAYGYTF
15	TRBD1	.	TRBV18	TRBJ1-2	TGTGCCAGCTCACCACGACAGGGGGAAGGCTATGGCTACACCTTC	CASSPRQGEGYGYTF
14	.	.	TRBV28	TRBJ2-7	TGTGCCAGCCGGCCAGGACAGCCAACCTACGAGCAGTACTTC	CASRPGQPTYEQYF
14	TRBD2	few	TRBV7-9	TRBJ2-1	TGTGCCAGCAGCACCTCCGGGGGGTGGGGTGAGCAGTTCTTC	CASSTSGGWGEQFF
14	TRBD1	.	TRBV5-1	TRBJ1-1	TGCGCCAGCAGTCCGTCAGGGGGCTTCGCTGAAGCTTTCTTT	CASSPSGGFAEAFF
15	TRBD1	.	TRBV14	TRBJ1-1	TGTGCCAGCAGCCGGGACAGAGTAATGAACACTGAAGCTTTCTTT	CASSRDRVMNTEAFF
15	TRBD2	.	TRBV7-3	TRBJ2-3	TGTGCCAGCAGCGCGGGACTATCTAGCACAGATACGCAGTATTTT	CASSAGLSSTDTQYF
15	TRBD2	.	TRBV10-1	TRBJ2-3	TGCGCCAGCAGTGATTGGAGACTAGCAGGAGATACGCAGTATTTT	CASSDWRLAGDTQYF
14	.	.	TRBV11-1	TRBJ1-1	TGTGCCAGCAGCTTAGGGTGGGGCACGCCTGAAGCTTTCTTT	CASSLGWGTPEAFF
17	.	.	TRBV4-2	TRBJ2-3	TGTGCCAGCAGCCAAGAGATGGGGGGGCCTAGCACAGATACGCAGTATTTT	CASSQEMGGPSTDTQYF
16	.	.	TRBV11-3	TRBJ1-4	TGTGCCAGCAGCTTAGAGAGTGCGGCAGGGGCTGAAAAACTGTTTTTT	CASSLESAAGAEKLFF
15	TRBD2	.	TRBV5-8	TRBJ2-5	TGTGCCAGCAGCTTTGCTAGCGGGGTCCAAGAGACCCAGTACTTC	CASSFASGVQETQYF
18	TRBD2	.	TRBV5-4	TRBJ2-3	TGTGCCAGCAGTCGTCTAGCGGGGGGGACGATTAGCACAGATACGCAGTATTTT	CASSRLAGGTISTDTQYF
19	TRBD1	.	TRBV7-2	TRBJ2-6	TGTGCCAGCAGCCTTAGCCGGGACAGGGATTCCCCTGGGGCCAACGTCCTGACTTTC	CASSLSRDRDSPGANVLTF
15	.	few	TRBV5-5	TRBJ1-4	TGTGCCAGCACTCGGTCACAGGGAACTAATGAAAAACTGTTTTTT	CASTRSQGTNEKLFF
14	TRBD1	.	TRBV19	TRBJ1-4	TGTGCCAGTAGGGCAGGGGGCTCGAATGAAAAACTGTTTTTT	CASRAGGSNEKLFF
13	.	.	TRBV11-3	TRBJ1-6	TGTGCCAGCAGCCCCCTGTCTAATTCGGCCCTCCACTTT	CASSPLSNSALHF
15	.	.	TRBV18	TRBJ2-5	TGTGCCAGCTCACCAGCTGACTCGCTTAGGGAGACCCAGTACTTC	CASSPADSLRETQYF
16	TRBD1	few	TRBV11-2	TRBJ1-2	TGTGCCAGCAGTGCCGGGGGGACAGGAAGTTTCTATGGCTACACCTTC	CASSAGGTGSFYGYTF
14	.	.	TRBV6-6	TRBJ1-2	TGTGCCAGCAGTTACTCCCAGGATCCTTATGGCTACACCTTC	CASSYSQDPYGYTF
14	.	.	TRBV18	TRBJ1-2	TGTGCCAGCTCAGGGGGACAACCCAACTATGGCTACACCTTC	CASSGGQPNYGYTF
16	TRBD1	few	TRBV9	TRBJ2-3	TGTGCCAGTTCACCCCCGGGACAGACTTTCACAGATACGCAGTATTTT	CASSPPGQTFTDTQYF
14	.	few	TRBV6-1	TRBJ1-2	TGTGCCAGCAGTGAAGAAGTAGCTGCATATGGCTACACCTTC	CASSEEVAAYGYTF
15	TRBD1	.	TRBV6-4	TRBJ2-2	TGTGCCAGCAGTCCCGGGACAGGGGTGATCGGGGAGCTGTTTTTT	CASSPGTGVIGELFF
15	.	.	TRBV27	TRBJ1-4	TGTGCCAGCAGAGGGGGTCCCGCAACTAATGAAAAACTGTTTTTT	CASRGGPATNEKLFF
16	.	.	TRBV6-5	TRBJ2-3	TGTGCCAGCAGTTACTCCTCGGGGGTTCGCACAGATACGCAGTATTTT	CASSYSSGVRTDTQYF